This T cell receptor (beta chain) was documented in a study of control samples from healthy donors and cancer patients. Per germline, CDR1 MNHNS and CDR2 SASEGT. V shed 0 bases and J shed 8 bases, with 14 bases lying between them. This CDR3 comprises 15 residues. Repertoires were generated with immunoSEQ multiplex PCR, while TCRdb's copy carries only in-frame clones and drops some. The table has 70,000 to 90,000 clones, 85% to 95% seen once. The sequence came from a middle-aged woman in good health. Material for sequencing was blood. V usage is TRBV6-1 and J usage is TRBJ2-1, with D uncertain. In DNA, the CDR3 is TGTGCCAGCAGTGAAGCCTGGTCGGCAGGCCATGAGCAGTTCTTC. Residues: CASSEAWSAGHEQFF.